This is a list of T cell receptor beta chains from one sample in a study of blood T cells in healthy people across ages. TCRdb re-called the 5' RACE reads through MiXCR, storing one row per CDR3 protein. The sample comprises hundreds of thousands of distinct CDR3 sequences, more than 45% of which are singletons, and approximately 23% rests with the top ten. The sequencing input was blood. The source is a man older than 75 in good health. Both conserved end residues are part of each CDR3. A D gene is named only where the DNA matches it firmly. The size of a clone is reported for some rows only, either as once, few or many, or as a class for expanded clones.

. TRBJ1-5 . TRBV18 CASSPNDQPQHF TGTGCCAGCTCACCTAACGATCAGCCCCAGCATTTT
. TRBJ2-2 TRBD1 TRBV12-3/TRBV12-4 CASRTTGPGELFF TGTGCCAGCAGGACGACAGGGCCCGGGGAGCTGTTTTTT
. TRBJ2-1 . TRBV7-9 CASSNSTELGNEQFF TGTGCCAGCAGCAATTCTACGGAGCTGGGCAATGAGCAGTTCTTC
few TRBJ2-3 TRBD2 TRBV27 CASTWRGGIDTQYF TGTGCCAGCACCTGGCGGGGAGGGATAGATACGCAGTATTTT
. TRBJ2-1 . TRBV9 CASSTHSWSSYNEQFF TGTGCCAGCAGCACCCACAGCTGGAGCTCCTACAATGAGCAGTTCTTC
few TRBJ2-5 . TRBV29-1 CSVRDRGLVETQYF TGCAGCGTAAGGGACCGTGGGTTGGTTGAGACCCAGTACTTC
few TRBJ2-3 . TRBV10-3 CAISETALDTQYF TGTGCCATCAGTGAGACAGCGTTGGATACGCAGTATTTT
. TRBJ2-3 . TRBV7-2 CASSLVYSAGPSTDTQYF TGTGCCAGCAGCTTAGTCTATTCGGCGGGCCCCAGCACAGATACGCAGTATTTT
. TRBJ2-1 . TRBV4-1 CASSPLVGNEQFF TGCGCCAGCTCCCCCCTGGTGGGGAATGAGCAGTTCTTC
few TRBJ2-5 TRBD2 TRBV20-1 CSARELRLAEETQYF TGCAGTGCTAGAGAATTGAGACTAGCGGAAGAGACCCAGTACTTC
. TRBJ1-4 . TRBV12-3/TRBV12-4 CASSPNPRGGNEKLFF TGTGCCAGCAGTCCGAATCCGAGGGGGGGGAATGAAAAACTGTTTTTT
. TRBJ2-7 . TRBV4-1 CASSQEVDPYEQYF TGCGCCAGCAGCCAAGAGGTGGATCCCTACGAGCAGTACTTC
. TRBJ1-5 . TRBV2 CASSLWTFNQPQHF TGTGCCAGCAGCTTGTGGACTTTCAATCAGCCCCAGCATTTT
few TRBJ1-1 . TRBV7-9 CASSQLDGGWNTEAFF TGTGCCAGCAGCCAACTGGATGGAGGGTGGAACACTGAAGCTTTCTTT
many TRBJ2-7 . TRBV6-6 CASSNRQADHYEQYF TGTGCCAGCAGTAATCGACAGGCCGACCACTACGAGCAGTACTTC
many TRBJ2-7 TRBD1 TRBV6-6 CASRGTGGTYEQYF TGTGCCAGCAGAGGGACAGGGGGGACCTACGAGCAGTACTTC
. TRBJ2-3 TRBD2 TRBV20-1 CSARTSGYTDTQYF TGCAGTGCAAGGACTAGCGGCTACACAGATACGCAGTATTTT
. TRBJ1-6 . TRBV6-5 CASSSTLGSSNSPLHF TGTGCCAGCAGTTCCACTTTAGGAAGTTCTAATTCACCCCTCCACTTT
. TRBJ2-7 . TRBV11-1 CASSTGTYSYEQYF TGTGCCAGCAGCACCGGGACATACTCCTACGAGCAGTACTTC
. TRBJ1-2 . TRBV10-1 CASSEQRSYGYTF TGCGCCAGCAGTGAGCAACGGAGCTATGGCTACACCTTC
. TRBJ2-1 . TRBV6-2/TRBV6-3 CASSYSILFGARSYNEQFF TGTGCCAGCAGTTACTCCATACTATTCGGGGCCCGCTCCTACAATGAGCAGTTCTTC
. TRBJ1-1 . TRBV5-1 CASSPGDGPNTEAFF TGCGCCAGCAGCCCCGGGGACGGACCTAACACTGAAGCTTTCTTT
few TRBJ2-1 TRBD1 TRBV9 CASSVVQGAYNEQFF TGTGCCAGCAGCGTAGTCCAGGGGGCGTACAATGAGCAGTTCTTC
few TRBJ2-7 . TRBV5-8 CASSLGIISGEQYF TGTGCCAGCAGCTTGGGAATAATATCGGGCGAGCAGTACTTC
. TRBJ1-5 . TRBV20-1 CSAREGHTGNQPQHF TGCAGTGCTAGAGAAGGTCACACGGGCAATCAGCCCCAGCATTTT
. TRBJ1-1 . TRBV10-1 CASSESLRPNTEAFF TGCGCCAGCAGTGAGTCGTTACGGCCGAACACTGAAGCTTTCTTT
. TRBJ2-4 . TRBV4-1 CASSQDGRGRQNIQYF TGCGCCAGCAGCCAAGATGGCAGGGGAAGACAAAACATTCAGTACTTC
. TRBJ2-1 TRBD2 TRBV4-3 CASSPVAGGFSEQFF TGCGCCAGCAGCCCGGTGGCGGGAGGGTTCAGTGAGCAGTTCTTC
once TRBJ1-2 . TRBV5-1 CASSLKLWGTDGYTF TGCGCCAGCAGCTTGAAGTTATGGGGAACAGACGGCTACACCTTC
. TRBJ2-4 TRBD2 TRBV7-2 CASSPQGVRAGEQYF TGTGCCAGCAGCCCCCAGGGAGTTCGTGCGGGGGAGCAGTACTTC
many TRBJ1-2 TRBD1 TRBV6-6 CASTWDRDIDGYTF TGTGCCAGCACCTGGGACAGGGATATTGATGGCTACACCTTC
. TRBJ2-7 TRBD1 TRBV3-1 CASSTGWDRGSYEQYF TGTGCCAGCAGCACCGGATGGGACAGGGGCTCCTACGAGCAGTACTTC
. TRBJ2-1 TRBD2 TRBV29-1 CSVTILALQETQFF TGCAGCGTTACAATACTAGCGCTTCAAGAGACCCAGTTCTTC
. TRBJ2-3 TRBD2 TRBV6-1 CASSGSGHTDTQYF TGTGCCAGCAGTGGTAGCGGGCACACAGATACGCAGTATTTT
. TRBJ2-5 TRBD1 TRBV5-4 CASSCPQGETQYF TGTGCCAGCAGCTGCCCACAGGGGGAGACCCAGTACTTC
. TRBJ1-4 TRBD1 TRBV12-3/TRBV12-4 CASSSSGQGKKLFF TGTGCCAGCAGTTCGTCGGGACAGGGGAAAAAACTGTTTTTT
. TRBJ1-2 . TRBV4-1 CASSQDGRTTNYGYTF TGCGCCAGCAGCCAAGATGGGCGGACAACTAACTATGGCTACACCTTC
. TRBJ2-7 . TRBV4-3 CASSQDLAYSEQYF TGCGCCAGCAGCCAAGATCTGGCCTACAGTGAGCAGTACTTC
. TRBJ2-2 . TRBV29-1 CSGHITGELFF TGCAGCGGCCACATCACCGGGGAGCTGTTTTTT
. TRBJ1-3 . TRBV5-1 CASRADGTSGNAIYF TGCGCCAGCAGAGCGGACGGAACCTCTGGAAACGCCATATATTTT
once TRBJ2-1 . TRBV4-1 CASSPRRPDYNEQFF TGCGCCAGCAGCCCCCGCAGACCCGATTACAATGAGCAGTTCTTC
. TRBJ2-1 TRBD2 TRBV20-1 CSAPRLALNNEQFF TGCAGTGCTCCAAGACTAGCGCTAAACAATGAGCAGTTCTTC
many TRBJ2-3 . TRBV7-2 CASSPMWTDTQYF TGTGCCAGCAGTCCCATGTGGACAGATACGCAGTATTTT
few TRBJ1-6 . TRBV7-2 CASSFPGSPLHF TGTGCCAGCAGCTTCCCGGGCTCACCCCTCCACTTT
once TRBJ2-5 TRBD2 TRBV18 CASSLTSGASEETQYF TGTGCCAGCTCACTCACTAGCGGAGCTTCTGAAGAGACCCAGTACTTC
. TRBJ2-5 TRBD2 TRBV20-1 CSARDRLAGKVETQYF TGCAGTGCTAGAGATAGGCTAGCGGGAAAGGTAGAGACCCAGTACTTC